This passage covers 29 T cell receptor beta chains from one sample sequenced in a study of CD8+ T cells in alopecia areata. Reverse transcribed after extraction, RNA yielded cDNA as the sequencing template. Assay used: immunoSEQ multiplex PCR; TCRdb lists only in-frame clones, some missing. Here the sample spans 100,000 to 120,000 clones, 45% to 60% being singletons. Material: NKG2D-low CD8+ T cells sorted from blood. These receptors came from a human donor with alopecia areata.

This clone was detected only once. This chain joins TRBV6-5 and TRBJ2-7; no firm D call. This CDR3 has 13 residues. Trimming cost V 0 bases and J 5 bases, with 8 bases left between them. From germline, CDR1 is MNHEY and CDR2 SVGAGI. CDR3 amino acids: CASSYSSSDEQYF. CDR3 nucleotides: TGTGCCAGCAGTTACTCTAGCAGCGACGAGCAGTACTTC.

The chain employs TRBV29-1 and TRBJ2-7; 8 positions agree with TRBD1. The germline gives CDR1 SQVTM, CDR2 ANQGSEA. Trimming at V came to 3 bases and at J to 7 bases, leaving 8 bases not matched to a gene. The CDR3 has 13 amino acids. Written as DNA, the CDR3 is TGCAGCGTTGACGGAGGACAGGGACAAGAGCAGTACTTC. It encodes CSVDGGQGQEQYF.

The V and J genes are TRBV2 and TRBJ1-1; 7 bases map to TRBD1. The germline V gene encodes CDR1 SNHLY and CDR2 FYNNEI. This CDR3 spans 11 amino acids. V lost 6 bases and J lost 12; bases outside the gene matches: 7. The CDR3 sequence is CASRDRMRTFF. The CDR3 DNA reads as TGTGCCAGCAGGGACAGGATGAGAACTTTCTTT.

This clone was found many times. The chain links TRBV7-8 to TRBJ2-2, with TRBD2 matching 9 bases. J was trimmed by 2 bases and V by 5 bases; bases with no gene match: 6. The CDR3 has 16 residues. Looked up from germline, CDR1 is SGHVS and CDR2 is FQNEAQ. This CDR3 reads CASSHDSGRNTGELFF. The CDR3 DNA follows: TGTGCCAGCAGCCACGATAGCGGGAGAAACACCGGGGAGCTGTTTTTT.

This chain connects TRBV11-2 to TRBJ1-1; D remains ambiguous. The V end lost 4 bases, the J end lost 4 bases, and 4 bases lay between the germline ends. Germline V lookup: CDR1 SGHAT, CDR2 FQNNGV. The CDR3 consists of 11 residues. The CDR3 loop is CASSSPTEAFF. The CDR3 nucleotides read TGTGCCAGCAGCTCCCCCACTGAAGCTTTCTTT. The entire variable domain, with the rest obtained from reference TRBV11-2 and TRBJ1-1, is as follows: EAGVAQSPRYKIIEKRQSVAFWCNPISGHATLYWYQQILGQGPKLLIQFQNNGVVDDSQLPKDRFSAERLKGVDSTLKIQPAKLEDSAVYLCASSSPTEAFFGQGTRLTVV.

This clone was detected a few times. At the DNA level, this CDR3 is encoded by other sequences in the same sample as well. The V call is TRBV7-9, the J call TRBJ2-6, with 7 bases matching TRBD1. CDR1 is SEHNR and CDR2 is FQNEAQ in the germline V gene (reference sequence). J gave up 1 base and V 4 bases, and 4 bases lay outside the gene matches. This CDR3 is built from 16 residues. CDR3 loop: CASSSGTASGANVLTF. The DNA of the CDR3 is TGTGCCAGCAGCTCCGGGACAGCATCTGGGGCCAACGTCCTGACTTTC.

The J gene is TRBJ2-1, the V gene TRBV4-1, with D maybe TRBD2 (6 bases). Germline V gene data show CDR1 as MGHRA and CDR2 as YSYEKL. Trimming removed 1 base from V and 6 bases from J, with 7 bases in between. This CDR3 has 13 amino acids. CDR3 coding DNA: TGCGCCAGCAGCCAAGGAGCGGGCAATGAGCAGTTCTTC. It codes for CASSQGAGNEQFF.

This sequence joins TRBV7-8 and TRBJ2-1; D not resolved. V was cut by 1 base and J by 9 bases, with 10 bases left in between. The CDR3 runs 13 residues. Germline loops: CDR1 SGHVS, CDR2 FQNEAQ. The CDR3: CASSLENYPEQFF. DNA of the CDR3: TGTGCCAGCAGCTTAGAAAACTACCCTGAGCAGTTCTTC. The full variable domain, its missing parts supplied by reference TRBV7-8 and TRBJ2-1, is GAGVSQSPRYKVAKRGQDVALRCDPISGHVSLFWYQQALGQGPEFLTYFQNEAQLDKSGLPSDRFFAERPEGSVSTLKIQRTQQEDSAVYLCASSLENYPEQFFGPGTRLTVL.

The CDR3 DNA reads TGCGCCAGCAGCCAGTTGCCCCACGAATCCTACGAGCAGTACTTC. Encoded protein: CASSQLPHESYEQYF. The chain uses TRBV4-1 and TRBJ2-7; no clear D. The CDR3 is 15 residues long. Germline CDR1 is MGHRA and CDR2 is YSYEKL. Between the trimmed V and J ends, which lost 3 bases and 1 base, there was a span of 13 bases.

The chain links TRBV13 to TRBJ1-5; D may be TRBD1 (6 bases). The CDR3 loop spans 14 amino acids. The V and J ends lost 6 bases and 2 bases respectively, with 11 bases between them. Germline V CDR1 and CDR2: PRHDT, FYEKMQ (reference sequence). The CDR3 DNA is TGTGCCAGCAGAGAGGCAGGGGGCAATCAGCCCCAGCATTTT. The encoded protein is CASREAGGNQPQHF.

The chain carries TRBV27 and TRBJ1-2, with unresolved D. The CDR3 consists of 13 residues. Germline V gene lookup returns CDR1 MNHEY and CDR2 SMNVEV (reference sequence). The germline V and J ends were trimmed by 3 bases and 1 base, with 6 bases remaining between them. CDR3 protein: CASSFTGNYGYTF. The CDR3 DNA sequence: TGTGCCAGCAGTTTCACGGGTAACTATGGCTACACCTTC.

The chain uses TRBV27 and TRBJ2-7, with D perhaps given as TRBD1 or TRBD2 (5 bases each). This CDR3 comprises 14 residues. V was shortened by 6 bases and J by 0 bases, with 12 bases between the two germline ends. Germline V gives CDR1 MNHEY, CDR2 SMNVEV (reference sequence). CDR3 sequence: CASSPFGGSYEQYF. The CDR3 DNA follows: TGTGCCAGCAGCCCATTTGGGGGCTCCTACGAGCAGTACTTC.

This clone was counted many times. The chain uses TRBV27 and TRBJ2-1; 7 nucleotides agree with TRBD2. Germline trimming cut 0 bases from V and 9 bases from J; bases unmatched to any gene: 11. This CDR3 is built from 16 residues. Germline CDR1 and CDR2: MNHEY and SMNVEV (reference sequence). In DNA, the CDR3 is TGTGCCAGCAGTTTATCGGGGGGGAGGGCAGTCGGTGAGCAGTTCTTC. It translates to CASSLSGGRAVGEQFF.

This chain uses TRBV28 with TRBJ2-3; TRBD2 aligns across 8 bases. From germline, CDR1 is MDHEN and CDR2 SYDVKM. The CDR3 sequence is 15 residues long. The ends lost 7 bases at V and 4 bases at J; junction bases unmatched: 10. Here the CDR3 reads CASILAREDSDTQYF. CDR3 coding DNA: TGTGCCAGCATCCTTGCGCGGGAGGACTCAGATACGCAGTATTTT.

This chain links TRBV15 with TRBJ2-7, with 7 bases matching TRBD1. Per the germline V gene, CDR1 is LNHNV and CDR2 is YYDKDF (reference sequence). The CDR3 spans 15 residues. The V and J ends lost 0 bases and 3 bases, in that order; junction bases with no gene match: 5. The CDR3 spells CATSREQGIIYEQYF. For the CDR3, the DNA is TGTGCCACCAGCAGAGAACAGGGGATCATCTACGAGCAGTACTTC.

The chain employs TRBV15 and TRBJ2-7; D gene ambiguous. The germline V gene has CDR1 LNHNV and CDR2 YYDKDF (reference sequence). The V and J ends lost 0 bases and 0 bases respectively, with 12 bases between them. This CDR3 contains 16 residues. The CDR3 region has the DNA TGTGCCACCAGCAGAGATCCCCCAGTCGGCTCCTACGAGCAGTACTTC. It is translated as CATSRDPPVGSYEQYF.

The CDR3 sequence: CSVEGGPGQMNTEAFF. Written as DNA, the CDR3 is TGCAGCGTTGAAGGCGGACCGGGACAGATGAACACTGAAGCTTTCTTT. The rearrangement links TRBV29-1 to TRBJ1-1, with TRBD1 matching 7 bases. After removal of 1 base from V and 0 bases from J, the junction contained 8 bases not matched to a gene. The CDR3 has 16 residues. CDR1 is SQVTM, CDR2 ANQGSEA, per germline. Full variable domain (missing parts from reference TRBV29-1 and TRBJ1-1): SAVISQKPSRDICQRGTSLTIQCQVDSQVTMMFWYRQQPGQSLTLIATANQGSEATYESGFVIDKFPISRPNLTFSTLTVSNMSPEDSSIYLCSVEGGPGQMNTEAFFGQGTRLTVV.

V is TRBV7-2 and J is TRBJ2-5; 7 nucleotides align to TRBD2. V was pared by 1 base and J by 0 bases, with 2 bases of the junction left unmatched. This CDR3 has 15 amino acids. CDR1 and CDR2 (germline): SGHTA, FQGNSA. Written as DNA, the CDR3 is TGTGCCAGCAGCTTAGTAGGACTAGACCAAGAGACCCAGTACTTC. As protein: CASSLVGLDQETQYF.

The rearrangement links TRBV5-6 to TRBJ2-3; D is unclear. The V gene's germline CDR1 is SGHDT and CDR2 YYEEEE. The ends were cut back, 0 bases at V and 6 bases at J, with 11 bases in the middle. This CDR3 spans 14 amino acids. The CDR3 DNA follows: TGTGCCAGCAGCTTGGCGGGCGCTACGGATACGCAGTATTTT. Its protein product is CASSLAGATDTQYF.

This clone was counted only a few times. The chain couples TRBV7-8 to TRBJ1-1; no definite D call. The V end lost 3 bases, the J end lost 6 bases, and 11 bases lay between the germline ends. CDR3 length: 13 residues. Germline V gene data show CDR1 as SGHVS and CDR2 as FQNEAQ. Here the CDR3 DNA reads TGTGCCAGCAGCTTCGGGAGGTCGCCTGAAGCTTTCTTT. Amino acid sequence: CASSFGRSPEAFF.

This sequence joins TRBV29-1 and TRBJ1-1; the D gene is possibly TRBD1 (5 bases). Germline V gene lookup returns CDR1 SQVTM and CDR2 ANQGSEA. The CDR3 has 13 residues. Trimming removed 8 bases at V and 4 bases at J, with 17 bases between. CDR3 region: CSLSSGTGTEAFF. The CDR3 DNA reads TGCAGCCTTTCGTCGGGGACCGGCACTGAAGCTTTCTTT.

The chain joins TRBV5-6 to TRBJ2-4, with 12 bases that match TRBD1. This CDR3 is built from 16 residues. Losses at the gene ends were 3 bases for V and 9 bases for J; bases not matched to a gene: 10. CDR1 is SGHDT, CDR2 YYEEEE, per germline. CDR3 sequence: CASSWGTGGTQGIQYF. DNA for the CDR3: TGTGCCAGCAGCTGGGGGACAGGGGGCACCCAGGGCATTCAGTACTTC.

In this sample, this clone turned up a few times. This chain links TRBV7-8 with TRBJ2-3, with TRBD2 matching 7 bases. The CDR3 loop spans 15 amino acids. V dropped 4 bases and J dropped 2; count of bases not matched to a gene: 6. CDR1 is SGHVS, CDR2 FQNEAQ, per germline. CDR3 residues: CASSWERGYTDTQYF. CDR3 sequence (DNA): TGTGCCAGCAGCTGGGAGCGGGGCTACACAGATACGCAGTATTTT.

This clone has just a few counts. The chain couples TRBV29-1 to TRBJ1-1; D gene uncertain. V lost 7 bases and J lost 1, with 13 bases in between. Germline V CDR1 and CDR2: SQVTM, ANQGSEA. The CDR3 length is 13 residues. The CDR3 nucleotides are TGCAGCGGAGTTCCTCAGGAGAACACTGAAGCTTTCTTT. Protein product: CSGVPQENTEAFF.

This chain links TRBV13 with TRBJ2-7; 9 positions agree with TRBD1. Per germline, CDR1 PRHDT and CDR2 FYEKMQ (reference sequence). The V segment lost 5 bases and the J segment 5 bases; nucleotides outside the gene matches: 10. The CDR3 is 15 amino acids. In DNA, the CDR3 is TGTGCCAGCAGCGAACCGGGACAGGGCACCCACGAGCAGTACTTC. Protein sequence: CASSEPGQGTHEQYF.

This sequence joins TRBV4-1 and TRBJ2-1; D is possibly TRBD2 (5 bases). V dropped 3 bases and J dropped 2 bases, with 11 bases sitting between them. Germline values: CDR1 MGHRA, CDR2 YSYEKL. CDR3 length: 15 residues. The CDR3: CASSQDSPPYNEQFF. The CDR3 DNA reads TGCGCCAGCAGCCAGGACTCCCCCCCCTACAATGAGCAGTTCTTC.

This chain links TRBV7-9 with TRBJ2-5; D is possibly TRBD1 (5 bases). This CDR3 region has 14 residues. Germline CDR1 and CDR2: SEHNR and FQNEAQ (reference sequence). V was shortened by 5 bases and J by 7 bases, with 17 bases between the two germline ends. CDR3: CASSLTQGQGTQYF. The CDR3 DNA sequence: TGTGCCAGCAGCCTAACGCAGGGCCAGGGGACCCAGTACTTC. Based on the CDR3 plus reference TRBV7-9 and TRBJ2-5, the full variable domain is DTGVSQNPRHKITKRGQNVTFRCDPISEHNRLYWYRQTLGQGPEFLTYFQNEAQLEKSRLLSDRFSAERPKGSFSTLEIQRTEQGDSAMYLCASSLTQGQGTQYFGPGTRLLVL.

J is TRBJ2-2 and V is TRBV25-1; TRBD2 agrees at 15 bases. The ends lost 3 bases at V and 9 bases at J; junction bases unmatched: 5. The length of the CDR3 is 16 residues. Germline lookup yields CDR1 MGHDK and CDR2 SYGVNS. Here the CDR3 reads CASSERTSGRGRELFF. CDR3 sequence (DNA): TGTGCCAGCAGTGAGCGGACTAGCGGGAGGGGCCGGGAGCTGTTTTTT.

This chain connects TRBV9 to TRBJ2-2; a weak D match, TRBD1 (6 bases). The germline gives CDR1 SGDLS, CDR2 YYNGEE. Trimming shortened V by 2 bases and J by 1 base, and 12 bases separated the two germline ends. CDR3 size: 16 residues. The CDR3 DNA is TGTGCCAGCAGCGTGTCTGGGACATTGAACACCGGGGAGCTGTTTTTT. Protein sequence: CASSVSGTLNTGELFF.